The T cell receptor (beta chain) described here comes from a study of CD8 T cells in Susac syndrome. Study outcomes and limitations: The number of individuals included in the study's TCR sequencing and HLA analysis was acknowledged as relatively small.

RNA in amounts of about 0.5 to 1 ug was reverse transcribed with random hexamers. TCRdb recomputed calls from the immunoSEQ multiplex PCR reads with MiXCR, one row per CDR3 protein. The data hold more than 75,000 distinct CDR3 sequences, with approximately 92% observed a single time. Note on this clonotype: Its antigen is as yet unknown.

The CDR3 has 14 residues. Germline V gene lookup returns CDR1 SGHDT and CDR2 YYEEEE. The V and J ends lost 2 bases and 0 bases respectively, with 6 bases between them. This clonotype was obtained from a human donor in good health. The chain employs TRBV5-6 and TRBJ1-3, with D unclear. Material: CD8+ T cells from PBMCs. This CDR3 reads CASSFGGSGNTIYF. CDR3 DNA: TGTGCCAGCAGCTTCGGAGGCTCTGGAAACACCATATATTTT.